The present TCR beta chain was sequenced within a study of T cell responses to AZD1222 COVID-19 vaccine. Notes on the study in general: No repertoire was sampled before or during the peak T cell response, only after it. Close to half of all spike-specific TCRs reportedly target regions of the variants that are unmutated.

The CDR3 is 12 amino acids. Per the germline V gene, CDR1 is SGHAT and CDR2 is FQNNGV. Trimming pared 7 bases from V and 6 bases from J, leaving 9 bases between. Data came from immunoSEQ multiplex PCR; TCRdb stores just in-frame clones and leaves some out. The table includes about 150,000 clones, approximately 90% detected once. Doses given second, at about 4 or about 12 weeks, were pooled. Notes on this clone: Its target is not known.

The sequenced sample was peripheral blood, obtained 28 days after the second AZD1222 dose. The rearrangement uses TRBV11-2 and TRBJ2-2; D perhaps matches TRBD1 (5 bases). The receptor was derived from an adult who received the AZD1222 COVID-19 vaccine. The DNA for the CDR3 is TGTGCCAGCAACCAGGGTTCCGGGGAGCTGTTTTTT. Its protein product is CASNQGSGELFF.